These T cell receptor beta chains were read from a single sample in a study of blood T cell repertoires in COVID-19. Using immunoSEQ multiplex PCR, the repertoire was profiled, and TCRdb retains in-frame clones only, with some absent. Altogether 350,000 to 400,000 clones are present, roughly 86% being singletons, with the ten largest covering approximately 1.9%. Sample: PBMCs or T cells enriched from blood (not recorded which). All receptors come from a man aged 40-49 years in a cohort exposed to, infected with or recovered from COVID-19 (not recorded which). CDR3s include the opening cysteine and the closing phenylalanine or tryptophan. Each record gives: CDR3 length, J gene, D gene, V gene, CDR3 DNA, CDR3 protein. The D gene is left open where the match is weak.

15 | TRBJ1-1 | NA | TRBV10-2 | TGCGCCAGCAGTGAGTCACGCGGGCCGAGGACTGAAGCTTTCTTT | CASSESRGPRTEAFF
14 | TRBJ2-1 | TRBD2 | TRBV5-6 | TGTGCCAGCAGCCGACTAGCGGGAGGATCGGAGCAGTTCTTC | CASSRLAGGSEQFF
13 | TRBJ1-2 | NA | TRBV5-1 | TGCGCCAGCAGCCCGGACAGCAACTATGGCTACACCTTC | CASSPDSNYGYTF
15 | TRBJ2-7 | TRBD2 | TRBV6-1 | TGTGCCAGCAGTGAAGCCTCCGGGACTAGTGGTGAGCAGTACTTC | CASSEASGTSGEQYF
14 | TRBJ1-5 | NA | TRBV5-6 | TGTGCCAGCAGCTTGAGAGGGAGTAATCAGCCCCAGCATTTT | CASSLRGSNQPQHF
12 | TRBJ2-1 | TRBD2 | TRBV9 | TGTGCCAGCAGCACCAGCGGGGCTGAGCAGTTCTTC | CASSTSGAEQFF
13 | TRBJ1-1 | NA | TRBV28 | TGTGCCAGCAGTTTGTCCTTTAACACTGAAGCTTTCTTT | CASSLSFNTEAFF
16 | TRBJ2-7 | TRBD2 | TRBV5-1 | TGCGCCAGCAGCTTGGAGTCTAGCGGGATCACCTACGAGCAGTACTTC | CASSLESSGITYEQYF
16 | TRBJ1-2 | TRBD1 | TRBV7-2 | TGTGCCAGCAGCCCAGACAGACAGGGATTCGGCTATGGCTACACCTTC | CASSPDRQGFGYGYTF
13 | TRBJ2-3 | TRBD1 | TRBV30 | TGTGCCGCCCTTCCGGGACAGATTGATACGCAGTATTTT | CAALPGQIDTQYF
15 | TRBJ1-1 | TRBD1 | TRBV5-1 | TGCGCCAGCAGCCCCTGGACAGGGGGCGTAGGTGAAGCTTTCTTT | CASSPWTGGVGEAFF
15 | TRBJ2-5 | TRBD1 | TRBV5-1 | TGCGCCAGCAGCAATCCCGGGACAGGGGTAGAGACCCAGTACTTC | CASSNPGTGVETQYF
13 | TRBJ2-7 | TRBD2 | TRBV24-1 | TGTGCCACCAGTGACGGTAGCGGGAACGAGCAGTACTTC | CATSDGSGNEQYF
14 | TRBJ2-2 | NA | TRBV11-2 | TGTGCCAGCAGCTTAAGGCAGGGGGGTTGGGAGCTGTTTTTT | CASSLRQGGWELFF
14 | TRBJ1-5 | NA | TRBV2 | TGTGCCAGCAGTGACAGGTCTAGCAATCAGCCCCAGCATTTT | CASSDRSSNQPQHF
18 | TRBJ1-2 | TRBD1 | TRBV3-1/TRBV3-2 | TGTGCCAGCAGCCGACGCAGGGGGCGCGTCTTCATGCTTCATGGCTACACCTTC | CASSRRRGRVFMLHGYTF
15 | TRBJ2-1 | TRBD2 | TRBV4-1 | TGCGCCAGCAGCCAAGCCGGGACTAGCGGAAATGAGCAGTTCTTC | CASSQAGTSGNEQFF
14 | TRBJ2-5 | NA | TRBV30 | TGTGCCTGGAGTGTATCACTCCCACGGGAGACCCAGTACTTC | CAWSVSLPRETQYF
16 | TRBJ2-7 | TRBD2 | TRBV19 | TGTGCCAGTAGTATTTCGGGACTAGCGGCTTCCTACGAGCAGTACTTC | CASSISGLAASYEQYF
13 | TRBJ2-1 | TRBD2 | TRBV5-4 | TGTGCCAGCAGCTTGGGGACTAGTGGTGAGCAGTTCTTC | CASSLGTSGEQFF
14 | TRBJ2-5 | NA | TRBV2 | TGTGCCAGCAGAATAGACAGGAGCCAAGAGACCCAGTACTTC | CASRIDRSQETQYF
15 | TRBJ1-2 | TRBD1 | TRBV27 | TGTGCCAGCAGTTTTCATGGGACAGGCAACTATGGCTACACCTTC | CASSFHGTGNYGYTF
12 | TRBJ2-3 | NA | TRBV24-1 | TGTGCCACCAGTGACTCCCCAGATACGCAGTATTTT | CATSDSPDTQYF
15 | TRBJ1-6 | NA | TRBV11-2 | TGTGCCAGCAGCCAAAATCAGGGTCTGGCTTCACCCCTCCACTTT | CASSQNQGLASPLHF
12 | TRBJ1-1 | NA | TRBV7-9 | TGTGCCAGCAGCCCGGGGGGTAGATTAGCTTTCTTT | CASSPGGRLAFF
15 | TRBJ2-5 | TRBD2 | TRBV10-3 | TGTGCCATCAGTGAGGGGCGACTAGCAGCAGAGACCCAGTACTTC | CAISEGRLAAETQYF